This TCR beta chain was identified in a study of Graves' ophthalmopathy and Graves' hyperthyroidism. For repertoire sequencing, the TCR beta CDR3 regions were amplified from RNA transcripts. Second-round multiplex PCR came after a first-round RT-PCR that employed HTBI primers. In TCRdb, the multiplex PCR reads were re-called with MiXCR into one record per CDR3 protein. The profile covers hundreds of thousands of distinct CDR3 sequences, with under 50% appearing a single time and around 3.3% taken by the ten largest. The CDR3 has 17 amino acids. The germline V and J ends were trimmed by 2 bases and 4 bases, with 17 bases remaining between them. Study-wide points: Blood also harbored most expanded thyroid clonotypes above 0.001 frequency.

This clonotype was observed a handful of times. Its matching antigen is unknown. Sequencing input: peripheral blood. The rearrangement links TRBV12-3 or TRBV12-4 to TRBJ1-4; D is unresolved. The clonotype was recovered from an adult man with Graves' ophthalmopathy. The CDR3: CASSLFRRRRINEKLFF. In DNA, the CDR3 is TGTGCCAGCAGTTTATTTCGTCGTCGGCGGATTAATGAAAAACTGTTTTTT.